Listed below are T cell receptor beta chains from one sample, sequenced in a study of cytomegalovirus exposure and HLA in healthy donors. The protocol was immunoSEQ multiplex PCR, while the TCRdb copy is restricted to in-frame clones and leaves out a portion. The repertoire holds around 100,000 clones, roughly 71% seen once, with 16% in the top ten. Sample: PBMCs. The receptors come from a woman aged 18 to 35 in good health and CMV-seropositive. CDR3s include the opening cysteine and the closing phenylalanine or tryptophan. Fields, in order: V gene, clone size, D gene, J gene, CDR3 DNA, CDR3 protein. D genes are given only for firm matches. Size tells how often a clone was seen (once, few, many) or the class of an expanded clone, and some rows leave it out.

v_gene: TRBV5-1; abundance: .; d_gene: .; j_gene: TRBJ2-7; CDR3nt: TGCGCCAGCAGCCTTCGGACAGAATCCTACGAGCAGTACTTC; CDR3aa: CASSLRTESYEQYF
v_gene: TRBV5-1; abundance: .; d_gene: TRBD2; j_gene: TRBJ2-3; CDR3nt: TGCGCCAGCAGCCGGCCGGGAGGGCGGGACACAGATACGCAGTATTTT; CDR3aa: CASSRPGGRDTDTQYF
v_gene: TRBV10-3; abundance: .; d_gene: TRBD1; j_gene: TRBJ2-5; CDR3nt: TGTGCCATCAGTGAGAACAGGGGGCGGACAGAGACCCAGTACTTC; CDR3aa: CAISENRGRTETQYF
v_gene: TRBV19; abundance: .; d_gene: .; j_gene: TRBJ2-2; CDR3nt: TGTGCCAGTAAGCCCAGGGGTCAAACCGGGGAGCTGTTTTTT; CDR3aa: CASKPRGQTGELFF
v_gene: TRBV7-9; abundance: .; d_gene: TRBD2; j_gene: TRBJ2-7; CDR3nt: TGTGCCAGCTCCTCTATAGCGGGAGCCTACGAGCAGTACTTC; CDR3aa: CASSSIAGAYEQYF
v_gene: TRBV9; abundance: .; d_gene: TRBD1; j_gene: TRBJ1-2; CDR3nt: TGTGCCAGCAGCCCCCGACAGGGGCCTAACTATGGCTACACCTTC; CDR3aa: CASSPRQGPNYGYTF
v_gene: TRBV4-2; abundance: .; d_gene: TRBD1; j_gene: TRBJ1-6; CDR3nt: TGTGCCAGCAGCCAAGCCCGGACAGGCCGGAGCTCCTATAATTCACCCCTCCACTTT; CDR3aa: CASSQARTGRSSYNSPLHF
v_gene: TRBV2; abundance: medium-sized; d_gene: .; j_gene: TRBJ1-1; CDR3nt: TGTGCCAGCAATCAGGGGAACACTGAAGCTTTCTTT; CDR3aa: CASNQGNTEAFF
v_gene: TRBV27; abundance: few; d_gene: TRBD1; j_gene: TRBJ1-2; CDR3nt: TGTGCCAGCAGACGGGCAGGGGGCAATGAGGTTGAGGGCTACACCTTC; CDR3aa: CASRRAGGNEVEGYTF
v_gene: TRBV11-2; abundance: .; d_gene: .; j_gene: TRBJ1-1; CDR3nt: TGTGCCAGCAGCATAATGACAAGCGGCACTGAAGCTTTCTTT; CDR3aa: CASSIMTSGTEAFF
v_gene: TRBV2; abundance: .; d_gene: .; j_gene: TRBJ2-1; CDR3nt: TGTGCCAGCATCCGGAGGGGCACCTACAATGAGCAGTTCTTC; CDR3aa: CASIRRGTYNEQFF
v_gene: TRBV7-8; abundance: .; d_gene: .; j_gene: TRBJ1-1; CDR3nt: TGTGCCAGCAAAGAGGCGGACACTGAAGCTTTCTTT; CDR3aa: CASKEADTEAFF
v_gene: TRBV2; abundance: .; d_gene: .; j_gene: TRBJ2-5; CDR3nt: TGTGCCAGCAGTGGTGGCGGGGGCCCGTACCAAGAGACCCAGTACTTC; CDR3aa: CASSGGGGPYQETQYF
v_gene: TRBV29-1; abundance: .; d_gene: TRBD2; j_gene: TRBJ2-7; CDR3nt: TGCAGCGTTGTCGAGCGGGGGGGCTCTGTATACGAGCAGTACTTC; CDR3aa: CSVVERGGSVYEQYF
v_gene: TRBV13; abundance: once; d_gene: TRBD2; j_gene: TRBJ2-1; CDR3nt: TGTGCCAGCAGCTTAGGCCCGGGCGGGGGGTTAGACAATGAGCAGTTCTTC; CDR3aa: CASSLGPGGGLDNEQFF
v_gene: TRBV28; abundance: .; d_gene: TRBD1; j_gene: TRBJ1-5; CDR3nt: TGTGCCAGCAGGGGGACAGGGGGCGAAGATAGCAATCAGCCCCAGCATTTT; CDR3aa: CASRGTGGEDSNQPQHF
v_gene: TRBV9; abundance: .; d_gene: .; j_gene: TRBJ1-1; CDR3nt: TGTGCCAGCAGCGTAGGGGCAGGGAAATCCACTGAAGCTTTCTTT; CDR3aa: CASSVGAGKSTEAFF
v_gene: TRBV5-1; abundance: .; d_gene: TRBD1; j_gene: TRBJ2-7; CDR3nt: TGCGCCAGCCAAAGACAGGGGGCTTGGGAGCAGTACTTC; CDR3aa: CASQRQGAWEQYF
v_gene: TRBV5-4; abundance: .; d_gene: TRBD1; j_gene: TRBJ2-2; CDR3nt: TGTGCCAGCACCGCACAGGGGCTGGGAACCGGGGAGCTGTTTTTT; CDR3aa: CASTAQGLGTGELFF
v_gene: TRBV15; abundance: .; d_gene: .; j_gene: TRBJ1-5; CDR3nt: TGTGCCACCAGCAGCCACAGAGATAGCAATCAGCCCCAGCATTTT; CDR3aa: CATSSHRDSNQPQHF
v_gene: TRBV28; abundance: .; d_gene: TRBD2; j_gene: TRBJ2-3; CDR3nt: TGTGCCAGCAGTTCGGCGGGGGTGACAGATACGCAGTATTTT; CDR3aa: CASSSAGVTDTQYF
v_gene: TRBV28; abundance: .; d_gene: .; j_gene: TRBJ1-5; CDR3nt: TGCGCCAGCAGGCTAGAATTAGCGAGCAATCAGCCCCAGCATTTT; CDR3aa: CASRLELASNQPQHF
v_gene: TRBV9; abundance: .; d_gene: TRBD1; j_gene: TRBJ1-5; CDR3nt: TGTGCCAGCAGCATAGGACAGGGAATGAATCAGCCCCAGCATTTT; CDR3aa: CASSIGQGMNQPQHF
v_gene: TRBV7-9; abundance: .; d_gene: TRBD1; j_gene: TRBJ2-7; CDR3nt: TGTGCCAGCAGCTCCCGGGACAGGGGCTACGAGCAGTACTTC; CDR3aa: CASSSRDRGYEQYF
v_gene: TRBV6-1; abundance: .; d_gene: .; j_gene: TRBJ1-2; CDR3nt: TGTGCCAGCAGCTCCGGGGTCGGCTACACCTTC; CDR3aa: CASSSGVGYTF
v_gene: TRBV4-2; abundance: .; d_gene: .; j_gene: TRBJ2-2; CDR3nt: TGTGCCAGCAGCCAAGAGGGGGCCACCGGGGAGCTGTTTTTT; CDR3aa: CASSQEGATGELFF
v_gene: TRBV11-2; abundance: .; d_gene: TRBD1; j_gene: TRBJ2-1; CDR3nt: TGTGCCAGCAGCTTAGCCGGGGACAGCTCCTACAATGAGCAGTTCTTC; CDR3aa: CASSLAGDSSYNEQFF
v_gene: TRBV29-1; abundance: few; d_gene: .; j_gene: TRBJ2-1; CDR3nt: TGCAGCGTCGGCCTAGGGGGAGTCGATGAGCAGTTCTTC; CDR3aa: CSVGLGGVDEQFF
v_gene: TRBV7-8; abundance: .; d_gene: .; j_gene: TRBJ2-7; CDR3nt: TGTGCCAGCAGCTTAGAATCAGCGTGGCAGGGCGTGTCCTACGAGCAGTACTTC; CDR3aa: CASSLESAWQGVSYEQYF
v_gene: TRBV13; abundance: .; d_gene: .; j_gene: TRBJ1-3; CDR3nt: TGTGCCAGCAGCTTAGTGCCTAGCCTTGTCTCTGGAAACACCATATATTTT; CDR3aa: CASSLVPSLVSGNTIYF
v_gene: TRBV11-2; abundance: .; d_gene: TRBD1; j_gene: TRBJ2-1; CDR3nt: TGTGCCAGCAGCTTAGATCAGGACAGGGGCGTTTTCTACAATGAGCAGTTCTTC; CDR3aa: CASSLDQDRGVFYNEQFF
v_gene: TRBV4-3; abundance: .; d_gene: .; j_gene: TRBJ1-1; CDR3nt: TGCGCCAGCAGCCAAGACCTGGAGAGGAGCACTGAAGCTTTCTTT; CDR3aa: CASSQDLERSTEAFF
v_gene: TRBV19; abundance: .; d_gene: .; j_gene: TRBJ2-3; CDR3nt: TGTGCCACTTCCCCCCGGACTAGCACAGATACGCAGTATTTT; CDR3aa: CATSPRTSTDTQYF
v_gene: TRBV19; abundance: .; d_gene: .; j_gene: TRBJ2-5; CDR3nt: TGTGCCAGTAGTATCCCCGGGGGAGAACAAGAGACCCAGTACTTC; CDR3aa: CASSIPGGEQETQYF
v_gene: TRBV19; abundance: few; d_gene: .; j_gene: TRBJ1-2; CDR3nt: TGTGCCAGTAGTATCGCCTCGGGACTCCGAGGCGTCTATGGCTACACCTTC; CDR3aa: CASSIASGLRGVYGYTF
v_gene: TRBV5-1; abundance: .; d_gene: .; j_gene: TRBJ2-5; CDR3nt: TGCGCCAGCAGCTTGCGGGACCAAGAGACCCAGTACTTC; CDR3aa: CASSLRDQETQYF
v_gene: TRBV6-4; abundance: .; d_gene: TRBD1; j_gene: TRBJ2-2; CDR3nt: TGTGCCAGCAGTGACTCGGGGACAGGGACAACCGGGGAGCTGTTTTTT; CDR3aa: CASSDSGTGTTGELFF
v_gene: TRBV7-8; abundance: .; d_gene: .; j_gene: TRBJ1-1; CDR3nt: TGTGCCAGCAGCGCCGCCTGGGCGGGGGGCACTGAAGCTTTCTTT; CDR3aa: CASSAAWAGGTEAFF
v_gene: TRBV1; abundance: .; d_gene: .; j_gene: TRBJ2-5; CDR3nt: TGCACCAGCAGCCAAATACACCTAGCGGGAGGGGGGGAGACCCAGTACTTC; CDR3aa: CTSSQIHLAGGGETQYF